This T cell receptor beta chain was sequenced during a study of cytomegalovirus exposure and HLA in healthy donors. On this clone itself: The antigen is not known.

V trimming: 3 bases; J trimming: 0 bases; junction bases outside the gene matches: 7. The CDR3 has 18 residues. Germline values: CDR1 SGHTA, CDR2 FQGNSA. General study results and limits: Reports state that TCR beta sequences accurately predicted most subjects' HLA-A and HLA-B alleles. As a later analysis revealed, the rate of TCR association differed by HLA locus, with DRB1 most and HLA-C fewest. In a later analysis, an Asian-associated ancestry cluster reportedly showed fewer N-insertions than the roughly 710-donor mean. Further analysis, carried out later, found HLA-associated TCR beta chains more clonally expanded than equally common other chains.

PCR used 60 Vbeta primers and 13 Jbeta primers. This table comes from immunoSEQ multiplex PCR, and its TCRdb copy is limited to in-frame clones, with some not included. The sample consists of 60,000 to 70,000 clones, more than 70% of them appearing once. This chain links TRBV7-2 with TRBJ2-7; TRBD2 matches at 14 bases. The sequence was collected from a woman aged 40 to 49 in good health and CMV-seropositive. The specimen was PBMCs. The CDR3 sequence: CASSLGLAGVPSSYEQYF. The CDR3 DNA is TGTGCCAGCAGCTTGGGACTAGCGGGGGTCCCCAGCTCCTACGAGCAGTACTTC.